One and the same sample provided the 21 T cell receptor beta chains below, sequenced in a study of T cells after posttransplantation cyclophosphamide. Generated by immunoSEQ multiplex PCR, the TCRdb table keeps only in-frame clones and is missing some. The sample includes about 6,900 clones, roughly 98% of them seen just once. Sequencing input: naive CD8+ T cells sorted from PBMCs. These receptors were collected from a woman aged 25 to 39 in good health and a related stem cell transplant donor.

The chain joins TRBV7-9 to TRBJ1-2; 10 bases match TRBD1. J lost 5 bases, V lost 1 base, and 10 bases had no gene match. The germline V gene has CDR1 SEHNR and CDR2 FQNEAQ (reference sequence). The CDR3 extends over 17 amino acids. CDR3 in amino acids: CASSLELRDRGRYGYTF. The CDR3 DNA reads TGTGCCAGCAGCTTAGAACTCCGGGACAGGGGAAGGTATGGCTACACCTTC.

This clone was detected only once. Here the CDR3 DNA reads TGTGCCAGCAGCGTAAGGGGGACAGGGTCGGGAGAGACCCAGTACTTC. Its protein is CASSVRGTGSGETQYF. The V gene is TRBV9, the J gene TRBJ2-5, with TRBD1 matching 9 bases. Per the germline V gene, CDR1 is SGDLS and CDR2 is YYNGEE. The CDR3 contains 16 residues. V dropped 1 base and J dropped 4; count of bases not matched to a gene: 8.

The J gene is TRBJ1-5, the V gene TRBV19; D unclear. Germline V gives CDR1 LNHDA, CDR2 SQIVND (reference sequence). V was cut by 3 bases and J by 4 bases, with 10 bases left in between. The CDR3 contains 14 residues. The DNA for the CDR3 is TGTGCCAGTAGTATTGCGGCAGCAAATCAGCCCCAGCATTTT. The encoded protein is CASSIAAANQPQHF.

J is TRBJ2-6 and V is TRBV2; D uncertain. Germline assignment: CDR1 SNHLY and CDR2 FYNNEI. This CDR3 spans 17 amino acids. V was clipped by 7 bases and J by 0 bases, with 16 bases between them. The CDR3 protein is CASKYSPLSSGANVLTF. The CDR3 DNA is TGTGCCAGCAAGTACAGCCCTCTTTCCTCTGGGGCCAACGTCCTGACTTTC.

The rearrangement links TRBV5-1 to TRBJ2-7; the D gene is possibly TRBD2 (5 bases). This CDR3 has 14 amino acids. Germline V gene lookup returns CDR1 SGHRS and CDR2 YFSETQ. V dropped 4 bases and J dropped 2 bases, with 13 bases sitting between them. The CDR3 region has the DNA TGCGCCAGCAGCGTACGGGGATTGGCCTACGAGCAGTACTTC. This translates into CASSVRGLAYEQYF. Full variable domain (remainder filled in from reference TRBV5-1 and TRBJ2-7): KAGVTQTPRYLIKTRGQQVTLSCSPISGHRSVSWYQQTPGQGLQFLFEYFSETQRNKGNFPGRFSGRQFSNSRSEMNVSTLELGDSALYLCASSVRGLAYEQYFGPGTRLTVT.

The rearrangement uses TRBV9 and TRBJ1-2; no definite D call. The length of the CDR3 is 17 residues. Germline V gives CDR1 SGDLS, CDR2 YYNGEE. Trimming pared 0 bases from V and 4 bases from J, leaving 19 bases between. CDR3 sequence reads: CASSVVPTEPRPYGYTF. The CDR3 DNA is TGTGCCAGCAGCGTAGTCCCGACGGAGCCTCGCCCCTATGGCTACACCTTC. Full variable domain (rest looked up from reference TRBV9 and TRBJ1-2): DSGVTQTPKHLITATGQRVTLRCSPRSGDLSVYWYQQSLDQGLQFLIQYYNGEERAKGNILERFSAQQFPDLHSELNLSSLELGDSALYFCASSVVPTEPRPYGYTFGSGTRLTVV.

This rearrangement joins TRBV7-9 to TRBJ2-1; 9 bases are a match to TRBD2. This CDR3 is built from 15 residues. CDR1 is SEHNR and CDR2 is FQNEAQ in the germline V gene (reference sequence). V lost 2 bases and J lost 8; bases outside the gene matches: 7. The CDR3 spells CASSLRRGGLDEQFF. The CDR3 bases are TGTGCCAGCAGCTTAAGGCGGGGGGGCTTAGATGAGCAGTTCTTC. Using reference TRBV7-9 and TRBJ2-1 for the parts outside the CDR3, the full variable domain is DTGVSQNPRHKITKRGQNVTFRCDPISEHNRLYWYRQTLGQGPEFLTYFQNEAQLEKSRLLSDRFSAERPKGSFSTLEIQRTEQGDSAMYLCASSLRRGGLDEQFFGPGTRLTVL.

This clone was picked up one time. The J gene is TRBJ2-5, the V gene TRBV7-2; D gene ambiguous. The CDR3 spans 14 residues. Between the trimmed V and J ends, which lost 2 bases and 1 base, there was a span of 8 bases. The germline V gene encodes CDR1 SGHTA and CDR2 FQGNSA. The DNA for the CDR3 is TGTGCCAGCAGCTTATACCTCGGCCAAGAGACCCAGTACTTC. It codes for CASSLYLGQETQYF.

The chain employs TRBV28 and TRBJ2-7, with D possibly TRBD1 on 6 matching bases. The CDR3 runs to 13 residues. Germline loops: CDR1 MDHEN, CDR2 SYDVKM. The V end lost 4 bases, the J end lost 4 bases, and 11 bases lay between the germline ends. This chain's CDR3 is CASSSHREYEQYF. In DNA form, the CDR3 reads TGTGCCAGCAGTTCCCACAGGGAGTACGAGCAGTACTTC.

J is TRBJ2-2 and V is TRBV15; 8 bases match TRBD2. Germline CDR1 reads LNHNV; CDR2 reads YYDKDF (reference sequence). The CDR3 has 15 residues. J was trimmed by 5 bases and V by 5 bases; bases with no gene match: 7. The CDR3 reads CATSSRREGTGELFF. The CDR3 region has the DNA TGTGCCACCAGCTCTCGCCGGGAGGGGACCGGGGAGCTGTTTTTT.

The chain links TRBV4-3 to TRBJ2-5, with D possibly being TRBD1 (5 bases). The CDR3 covers 11 residues. Per germline, CDR1 LGHNA and CDR2 YSLEER. V dropped 5 bases and J dropped 7 bases, with 8 bases sitting between them. This chain's CDR3 is CASSSRGTQYF. The CDR3 coding sequence is TGCGCCAGCAGCTCTAGGGGGACCCAGTACTTC.

The chain has TRBV19 and TRBJ1-1; D not resolved. The ends were cut back, 8 bases at V and 10 bases at J, with 14 bases in the middle. This CDR3 spans 11 amino acids. Germline-derived CDR1 and CDR2 are LNHDA and SQIVND (reference sequence). CDR3 in amino acids: CASADAAGAFF. CDR3 nucleotide sequence: TGTGCCAGTGCCGACGCGGCGGGAGCTTTCTTT.

The V gene is TRBV6-5, the J gene TRBJ1-2; 9 bases agree with TRBD1. Germline loops: CDR1 MNHEY, CDR2 SVGAGI. There are 13 residues in the CDR3. V dropped 5 bases and J dropped 8; count of bases not matched to a gene: 6. The CDR3 loop reads CASSPGTGNGYTF. The DNA for the CDR3 is TGTGCCAGCAGTCCCGGGACAGGGAACGGCTACACCTTC.

V usage is TRBV5-6 and J usage is TRBJ1-2, with 7 bases identical to TRBD1. This CDR3 spans 13 amino acids. Germline trimming cut 5 bases from V and 3 bases from J; bases unmatched to any gene: 4. Germline CDR1 and CDR2: SGHDT and YYEEEE. The CDR3 region is CASRGGQHYGYTF. CDR3 in DNA: TGTGCCAGCAGAGGGGGACAGCACTATGGCTACACCTTC.

The V call is TRBV27, the J call TRBJ1-1; D is unclear. In germline, CDR1 is MNHEY, CDR2 SMNVEV (reference sequence). This CDR3 comprises 13 residues. Trimming stripped 1 base from V and 5 bases from J, with 8 bases between. Here the CDR3 reads CASSLWARTEAFF. The CDR3 DNA sequence: TGTGCCAGCAGTTTATGGGCAAGGACTGAAGCTTTCTTT.

This clone was seen once. CDR3 coding DNA: TGTGCCAGCAGCTTAGCCGATTCAGGGAGGACCAGGGATGAGCAGTTCTTC. This codes for CASSLADSGRTRDEQFF. V is TRBV7-9 and J is TRBJ2-1; maybe TRBD2 (6 bases). The CDR3 has 17 residues. Deletions cut 0 bases from V and 8 bases from J, with 20 bases between. The V gene's germline CDR1 is SEHNR and CDR2 FQNEAQ (reference sequence).

The J gene is TRBJ2-7, the V gene TRBV5-4, with 8 bases matching TRBD1. The CDR3 runs 14 residues. Germline V gives CDR1 SGHNT, CDR2 YYREEE (reference sequence). V shed 0 bases and J 6 bases; nucleotides not matched to a gene: 5. The CDR3 coding sequence is TGTGCCAGCAGCTTGGGCGGACAGGGTTTCGAGCAGTACTTC. It is translated as CASSLGGQGFEQYF.

Only one count was recorded for this clone. The J gene is TRBJ2-3, the V gene TRBV27; 8 bases are a match to TRBD1. This CDR3 is built from 15 residues. CDR1 and CDR2 from the germline V gene are MNHEY and SMNVEV (reference sequence). V trimming: 5 bases; J trimming: 1 base; junction bases outside the gene matches: 5. The CDR3 here is CASSPDRGGTDTQYF. The CDR3 DNA follows: TGTGCCAGCAGTCCCGACAGGGGAGGCACAGATACGCAGTATTTT.

The rearrangement joins TRBV27 to TRBJ2-7; D is ambiguous. Germline CDR1 MNHEY, CDR2 SMNVEV (reference sequence). The CDR3 length is 13 residues. Trimming removed 2 bases at V and 1 base at J, with 6 bases between. Written as DNA, the CDR3 is TGTGCCAGCAGTTTAGGCAGATCCTACGAGCAGTACTTC. This gives the protein CASSLGRSYEQYF.

The genes are TRBV2 and TRBJ1-2; D is unclear. The V gene's germline CDR1 is SNHLY and CDR2 FYNNEI. The V end was cut by 10 bases, the J end by 8 bases, with 11 bases between. This CDR3 region has 10 residues. This CDR3 is CATTGLGYTF. The CDR3 bases are TGTGCCACTACGGGTTTGGGCTACACCTTC. The whole variable domain, filled in from reference TRBV2 and TRBJ1-2, reads EPEVTQTPSHQVTQMGQEVILRCVPISNHLYFYWYRQILGQKVEFLVSFYNNEISEKSEIFDDQFSVERPDGSNFTLKIRSTKLEDSAMYFCATTGLGYTFGSGTRLTVV.

This clone was picked up one time. This chain joins TRBV7-2 and TRBJ2-1; 10 bases are a match to TRBD1. V was pared by 4 bases and J by 6 bases, with 9 bases of the junction left unmatched. The CDR3 is 16 amino acids. Per the germline V gene, CDR1 is SGHTA and CDR2 is FQGNSA. CDR3 bases: TGTGCCAGCAGCTCCTGGACAGGGGGATATCCCAATGAGCAGTTCTTC. Translating it yields CASSSWTGGYPNEQFF.